The TCR beta chain described here comes from a study of sequential checkpoint blockade in melanoma. Study-level information: Arm A got nivolumab then ipilimumab; arm B the reverse, 1:1. After nivolumab or ipilimumab alone, 20 to 25 patients had week-13 rebiopsies. Overall study results and limits: T-cell fraction and clonality followed PD-L1 and CD8+ counts, not mutational load.

Specified treatment: randomized to nivolumab then ipilimumab (arm A) or the reverse (arm B). None of the patients previously received DNA-damaging chemotherapy. This clone was detected many times. The antigen remains undetermined. The protocol was immunoSEQ multiplex PCR, while the TCRdb copy is restricted to in-frame clones and leaves out a portion. The table lists about 3,400 clones, about a fifth of them singletons. Germline CDR1 is SGHNT and CDR2 is YENEEA. V shed 5 bases and J shed 10 bases, with 15 bases lying between them. This CDR3 comprises 14 residues. V gene TRBV11-3 combines with J gene TRBJ1-6, with D unclear. The clonotype originates from a human donor with melanoma. This specimen was tumor tissue (inferred from file names), taken from a patient given nivolumab and ipilimumab in sequence. The CDR3: CASSRLGVGSPLHF. The CDR3 DNA follows: TGTGCCAGCAGCCGCCTTGGGGTGGGATCACCCCTCCACTTT.